The text below deals with one T cell receptor beta chain. Its antigen is unidentified. Germline loops: CDR1 KGHSH, CDR2 LQKENI. Deletions cut 1 base from V and 11 bases from J, with 11 bases between. CDR3 length: 12 residues. Assay used: immunoSEQ multiplex PCR; TCRdb lists only in-frame clones, some missing. Of tens of thousands of clones listed, approximately 91% are singletons. PRAID featured immunodeficiency plus autoinflammation. This sample was taken from a study of stem cell transplantation in POMP-related autoinflammatory disease. Study context: Neutrophil and platelet engraftment from the graft donor was 100% through one year after transplant. Study-level results: Across all analyzed T-cell subsets, patients with PRAID tended toward reduced diversity and increased clonality.

The chain uses TRBV18 and TRBJ1-1; D is possibly TRBD1 (5 bases). The specimen was CD4+ T cells from PBMCs, collected after stem cell transplantation. The TCR comes from a human patient with POMP-related autoinflammation and immune dysregulation (PRAID). Some T cells may be transferred from the graft donor. CDR3 sequence: CASSPRGRAAFF. CDR3 DNA sequence: TGTGCCAGCTCACCACGGGGGAGGGCGGCTTTCTTT.